This T cell receptor (beta chain) was recorded in a study of breast tumors, draining lymph nodes, adjacent tissues. At least ten counts were recorded for this clonotype. Its antigen remains unknown. Overall study results and limits: Luminal-like breast cancer showed significantly greater tumor-nontumor repertoire similarity than basal-like breast cancer did. Tumors had less TCR diversity than lymph nodes, more than nontumor tissue. Data only fit, rather than demonstrated, lymph node origin of most tumor T cells.

The germline gives CDR1 SNHLY, CDR2 FYNNEI. The CDR3 extends over 12 amino acids. V was shortened by 3 bases and J by 11 bases, with 12 bases between the two germline ends. The lymph nodes were axillary draining lymph nodes from breast cancer patients. TCRdb passed the multiplex PCR reads through MiXCR, listing each CDR3 protein once. The sample includes approximately 89,000 distinct CDR3 sequences, approximately 30% seen only once; the top ten take over 8%. The receptor was isolated from a female donor with breast cancer. Some clones in this sample may be carry-over from other donors' samples. The V and J genes are TRBV2 and TRBJ2-3; no clear D. Sequenced sample: axillary lymph node tissue. CDR3 nucleotide sequence: TGTGCCAGCAGTGACGGTGGATATGAGCAGTATTTT. It specifies CASSDGGYEQYF.